Each of the 23 T cell receptor beta chains below was sequenced from the same sample in a study of blood T cell repertoires in COVID-19. The table came from immunoSEQ multiplex PCR; TCRdb's copy has only in-frame clones and leaves some out. The sample holds some 130,000 clones, more than 65% seen once. The sample comprised peripheral blood. The source is a man older than 75 with acute or convalescent COVID-19.

In DNA, the CDR3 is TGTGCCAGCAGCTTGGCGGGACAGGGGGGGAACACCGGGGAGCTGTTTTTT. Translation: CASSLAGQGGNTGELFF. This rearrangement joins TRBV5-6 to TRBJ2-2, with 11 bases fitting TRBD1. CDR1 SGHDT and CDR2 YYEEEE come from the germline V gene. V dropped 0 bases and J dropped 1; count of bases not matched to a gene: 2. The CDR3 extends over 17 amino acids.

J is TRBJ1-1 and V is TRBV4-3; the match to TRBD1 covers 8 bases. The V and J ends lost 5 bases and 0 bases, in that order; junction bases with no gene match: 8. CDR3 length: 16 amino acids. Germline lookup yields CDR1 LGHNA and CDR2 YSLEER. CDR3 loop: CASSKYGQGVNTEAFF. Here the CDR3 DNA reads TGCGCCAGCAGCAAATACGGACAGGGAGTGAACACTGAAGCTTTCTTT.

This chain links TRBV7-2 with TRBJ1-2; 7 positions match TRBD1. The trim removed 0 bases at V and 4 bases at J, leaving 5 bases unmatched. CDR3 length: 15 amino acids. Germline CDR1 and CDR2: SGHTA and FQGNSA. Written as DNA, the CDR3 is TGTGCCAGCAGCTTAGCACAGGGGCACGGCTATGGCTACACCTTC. This gives the protein CASSLAQGHGYGYTF.

The chain has TRBV7-9 and TRBJ2-5, with 14 bases fitting TRBD2. The trim removed 5 bases at V and 1 base at J, leaving 3 bases unmatched. The germline CDR1 and CDR2 sequences are SEHNR and FQNEAQ (reference sequence). The CDR3 loop spans 16 amino acids. The CDR3 region has the DNA TGTGCCAGCAGCCGACTAGCGGGGGGGATCCAAGAGACCCAGTACTTC. The encoded protein is CASSRLAGGIQETQYF.

The genes are TRBV27 and TRBJ2-7; 9 bases agree with TRBD1. Germline-derived CDR1 and CDR2 are MNHEY and SMNVEV (reference sequence). Trimming cost V 2 bases and J 3 bases; bases outside gene matches: 5. This CDR3 has 15 residues. The CDR3 coding sequence is TGTGCCAGCAGTTTAGAAGGACAGGGGTACTACGAGCAGTACTTC. It is translated as CASSLEGQGYYEQYF.

This clone was observed many times. This chain links TRBV28 with TRBJ1-6; 7 bases map to TRBD1. The CDR3 spans 15 residues. The germline V gene has CDR1 MDHEN and CDR2 SYDVKM. J gave up 13 bases and V 4 bases, and 13 bases lay outside the gene matches. The CDR3 loop reads CASSSDRALFVPLHF. The DNA for the CDR3 is TGTGCCAGCAGTTCCGACAGGGCTCTATTCGTCCCCCTCCACTTT.

The DNA for the CDR3 is TGCGCCAGCAGCCAAGAATCGGTTGCGAGCTACGAGCAGTACTTC. It yields the protein CASSQESVASYEQYF. This chain links TRBV4-3 with TRBJ2-7; D is undetermined. Trimming took 0 bases from V and 3 from J, leaving 12 bases between them. The CDR3 sequence is 15 residues long. Germline CDR1 and CDR2: LGHNA and YSLEER.

This chain uses TRBV7-9 with TRBJ1-1, with a tentative D call TRBD1 (5 bases). There are 12 residues in the CDR3. Germline CDR1 reads SEHNR; CDR2 reads FQNEAQ (reference sequence). Trimming stripped 2 bases from V and 8 bases from J, with 9 bases between. CDR3 sequence (DNA): TGTGCCAGCAGCTTAACTTCAGGGGAAGCTTTCTTT. This codes for CASSLTSGEAFF.

This clone appeared a single time. The V and J genes are TRBV25-1 and TRBJ1-1, with D unclear. Per germline, CDR1 MGHDK and CDR2 SYGVNS. The CDR3 has 15 amino acids. V was trimmed by 2 bases and J by 0 bases, leaving 10 bases between them. CDR3 protein: CASSEALGMNTEAFF. The CDR3 bases are TGTGCCAGCAGTGAAGCCCTAGGCATGAACACTGAAGCTTTCTTT.

The chain recombines TRBV5-8 with TRBJ2-7; 8 nucleotides agree with TRBD1. The CDR3 consists of 15 residues. Trimming removed 2 bases from V and 3 bases from J; junction bases left unmatched: 7. The germline V gene encodes CDR1 SGHTS and CDR2 YDEGEE. DNA of the CDR3: TGTGCCAGCAGCTTACCCGGGACAGGCGACTACGAGCAGTACTTC. Translation: CASSLPGTGDYEQYF. Combining the CDR3 with reference TRBV5-8 and TRBJ2-7 gives the whole variable domain EAGVTQSPTHLIKTRGQQATLRCSPISGHTSVYWYQQALGLGLQFLLWYDEGEERNRGNFPPRFSGRQFPNYSSELNVNALELEDSALYLCASSLPGTGDYEQYFGPGTRLTVT.

The chain has TRBV2 and TRBJ1-1; D is perhaps TRBD1 (5 bases). This CDR3 spans 14 amino acids. Germline-derived CDR1 and CDR2 are SNHLY and FYNNEI. V lost 2 bases and J 2 bases, leaving 9 bases between the germline ends. In DNA form, the CDR3 reads TGTGCCAGCAGTGAACGGGGGAGTAACACTGAAGCTTTCTTT. Translated: CASSERGSNTEAFF.

This clone was seen only once. This chain joins TRBV9 and TRBJ2-3, with TRBD2 matching 8 bases. The V segment lost 3 bases and the J segment 2 bases; nucleotides outside the gene matches: 11. This CDR3 has 17 residues. Germline V gene sequence: CDR1 SGDLS, CDR2 YYNGEE. CDR3 loop: CASSASPQRGITDTQYF. CDR3 bases: TGTGCCAGCAGCGCGAGCCCCCAGCGGGGGATCACAGATACGCAGTATTTT. Using reference TRBV9 and TRBJ2-3 for the parts outside the CDR3, the full variable domain is DSGVTQTPKHLITATGQRVTLRCSPRSGDLSVYWYQQSLDQGLQFLIQYYNGEERAKGNILERFSAQQFPDLHSELNLSSLELGDSALYFCASSASPQRGITDTQYFGPGTRLTVL.

The chain couples TRBV10-3 to TRBJ2-2, with a possible D match to TRBD2 (5 bases). The germline V and J ends were trimmed by 5 bases and 7 bases, with 20 bases remaining between them. CDR1 is ENHRY and CDR2 is SYGVKD in the germline V gene. The CDR3 has 16 amino acids. CDR3 nucleotides: TGTGCCATCAGTAACGTCGACTCGAGGGAAAACGGGGAGCTGTTTTTT. Translating gives CAISNVDSRENGELFF.

This clone was observed a handful of times. The chain couples TRBV5-1 to TRBJ1-5; D call uncertain. The CDR3 runs to 14 residues. Trimming shortened V by 0 bases and J by 2 bases, and 6 bases separated the two germline ends. From germline, CDR1 is SGHRS and CDR2 YFSETQ. The DNA of the CDR3 is TGCGCCAGCAGCTTGGCCCTAGGCAATCAGCCCCAGCATTTT. Its protein is CASSLALGNQPQHF.

This clone occurred a few times. This chain uses TRBV5-1 with TRBJ2-7; the D gene is possibly TRBD2 (7 bases). The CDR3 is 14 amino acids. Germline assignment: CDR1 SGHRS and CDR2 YFSETQ. Trimming shortened V by 7 bases and J by 0 bases, and 14 bases separated the two germline ends. The CDR3 protein is CASGRGQSSYEQYF. The CDR3 DNA reads TGCGCCAGCGGGCGGGGGCAGTCCTCCTACGAGCAGTACTTC.

A few counts support this clone. The CDR3 spells CASSLAGGVGQPQHF. Written as DNA, the CDR3 is TGTGCCAGCAGCTTAGCGGGGGGAGTGGGACAGCCCCAGCATTTT. V is TRBV7-2 and J is TRBJ1-5, with D maybe TRBD1 (5 bases). Between the trimmed V and J ends, which lost 0 bases and 7 bases, there was a span of 13 bases. Per germline, CDR1 SGHTA and CDR2 FQGNSA. This CDR3 has 15 residues. The variable domain in full, with the rest retrieved from reference TRBV7-2 and TRBJ1-5, is GAGVSQSPSNKVTEKGKDVELRCDPISGHTALYWYRQSLGQGLEFLIYFQGNSAPDKSGLPSDRFSAERTGGSVSTLTIQRTQQEDSAVYLCASSLAGGVGQPQHFGDGTRLSIL.

This chain links TRBV7-2 with TRBJ2-3, with a weak D call TRBD1 (6 bases). The length of the CDR3 is 15 residues. Trimming took off 5 bases at V and 1 base at J, with 13 bases between the two ends. CDR1 SGHTA and CDR2 FQGNSA come from the germline V gene. CDR3 loop: CASSQGQSRTDTQYF. CDR3 in DNA: TGTGCCAGCAGCCAAGGACAGAGCCGCACAGATACGCAGTATTTT.

Many counts were recorded for this clone. This rearrangement joins TRBV6-5 to TRBJ2-5; 13 bases align to TRBD2. J gave up 5 bases and V 6 bases, and 6 bases lay outside the gene matches. The CDR3 totals 15 residues. Germline V gene lookup returns CDR1 MNHEY and CDR2 SVGAGI. CDR3 sequence: CASRPGLAGAETQYF. The CDR3 nucleotides are TGTGCCAGCAGGCCCGGACTAGCGGGGGCGGAGACCCAGTACTTC.

The CDR3 loop is CASSYTANQPQHF. The CDR3 region has the DNA TGTGCCAGCAGCTATACAGCTAATCAGCCCCAGCATTTT. The V gene is TRBV7-3, the J gene TRBJ1-5, with no clear D. V lost 4 bases, J lost 4 bases, and 8 bases lay in between. The CDR3 sequence is 13 residues long. The V gene's germline CDR1 is SGHTA and CDR2 FQGTGA.

The gene calls are TRBV6-6 and TRBJ2-2; possible D gene TRBD2, 5 bases. V was clipped by 5 bases and J by 7 bases, with 11 bases between them. Looked up from germline, CDR1 is MNHNY and CDR2 is SVGAGI (reference sequence). The CDR3 has 13 residues. CDR3 nucleotide sequence: TGTGCCAGCAGTGGACTGGGCGGCGGGGAGCTGTTTTTT. Encoded protein: CASSGLGGGELFF.

DNA of the CDR3: TGCGCCAGCAGCTTGGTCGCTAGCGGGGGGTTTTTTTACAATGAGCAGTTCTTC. It codes for CASSLVASGGFFYNEQFF. The chain employs TRBV5-1 and TRBJ2-1, with 11 positions matching TRBD2. The CDR3 spans 18 residues. Germline V gene sequence: CDR1 SGHRS, CDR2 YFSETQ. Trimming cost V 0 bases and J 4 bases; bases outside gene matches: 9. Filled out from reference TRBV5-1 and TRBJ2-1, the complete variable domain reads KAGVTQTPRYLIKTRGQQVTLSCSPISGHRSVSWYQQTPGQGLQFLFEYFSETQRNKGNFPGRFSGRQFSNSRSEMNVSTLELGDSALYLCASSLVASGGFFYNEQFFGPGTRLTVL.

In its sample, this clone was seen many times. The chain carries TRBV9 and TRBJ1-2; D unresolved. V gave up 3 bases and J gave up 4 bases, with 16 bases separating them. From germline, CDR1 is SGDLS and CDR2 YYNGEE. This CDR3 region has 15 residues. The CDR3 DNA reads TGTGCCAGCAGCGCCGAGGGATCGAAGGGCTATGGCTACACCTTC. It specifies CASSAEGSKGYGYTF.

This chain uses TRBV11-3 with TRBJ1-1; D possibly corresponds to TRBD1 (5 bases). This CDR3 has 14 residues. The germline CDR1 and CDR2 sequences are SGHNT and YENEEA. Trimming shortened V by 2 bases and J by 3 bases, and 10 bases separated the two germline ends. This CDR3 reads CASSLNGRDTEAFF. The DNA of the CDR3 is TGTGCCAGCAGCTTAAATGGCAGGGACACTGAAGCTTTCTTT.